This is a list of T cell receptor beta chains from one sample in a study of blood T cell repertoires in COVID-19. Repertoires were generated with immunoSEQ multiplex PCR, while TCRdb's copy carries only in-frame clones and drops some. Of about 74,000 clones in the sample, 70% to 75% are singletons; the top ten hold around 20%. Source material: peripheral blood. The receptors were sampled from a man between 70 and 80 years old with acute or convalescent COVID-19. Each CDR3 is given with its conserved first and last residue. A D gene is named only where the DNA matches it firmly. Only some rows state a clone size, as once, few, many or a class for expanded clones.

v_call,j_call,clone_size,d_call,cdr3_nt,cdr3_aa
TRBV11-2,TRBJ2-7,.,.,TGTGCCAGCGGCGGGGGCGGGCTGGGCGTAAGGAACGAGCAGTACTTC,CASGGGGLGVRNEQYF
TRBV9,TRBJ1-2,.,.,TGTGCCAGCAGCCCCCGACAGATTGCTTATGGCTACACCTTC,CASSPRQIAYGYTF
TRBV5-4,TRBJ2-3,.,TRBD2,TGTGCCAGCAGCCGGACTAGCGGGGGGGGCACAGATACGCAGTATTTT,CASSRTSGGGTDTQYF
TRBV19,TRBJ2-2,.,.,TGTGCCACCCGTTCCACCGGGGAGCTGTTTTTT,CATRSTGELFF
TRBV28,TRBJ2-7,once,.,TGTGCCAGCAGTTCGGCGGGGGCCGAGAAATCCTACGAGCAGTACTTC,CASSSAGAEKSYEQYF
TRBV9,TRBJ2-3,.,TRBD2,TGTGCCAGCAGCGTACGTACCCCCTATAGCGGGAGGGAAGATACGCAGTATTTT,CASSVRTPYSGREDTQYF
TRBV6-1,TRBJ2-7,.,.,TGTGCCAGCAGTGAACCAGGGTATGGAGTCTACGAGCAGTACTTC,CASSEPGYGVYEQYF
TRBV7-2,TRBJ2-3,few,TRBD2,TGTGCCAGCAGCTCCGGACTAGCGGCAGATACGCAGTATTTT,CASSSGLAADTQYF
TRBV7-9,TRBJ1-5,.,TRBD1,TGTGCCAGCAGCTTAGGACAGGGGTTTGACAATCAGCCCCAGCATTTT,CASSLGQGFDNQPQHF
TRBV12-5,TRBJ2-5,.,.,TGTGCTAGTGGACTCGGGGGGCGGGAGACCCAGTACTTC,CASGLGGRETQYF
TRBV11-2,TRBJ1-2,.,TRBD1,TGTGCCAGCACCCACAGGGGAGGAACCCAAGCTAACTATGGCTACACCTTC,CASTHRGGTQANYGYTF
TRBV18,TRBJ1-2,few,.,TGTGCCAGCTCACCAGACAAGCTCTATGGCTACACCTTC,CASSPDKLYGYTF
TRBV6-6,TRBJ1-1,.,.,TGTGCCAGCAGCCCTCGGCCGGGTGAAGCTTTCTTT,CASSPRPGEAFF
TRBV3-1/TRBV3-2,TRBJ2-5,.,TRBD2,TGTGCCAGCAGCCTAGCGGGAGGGTCGGAGACCCAGTACTTC,CASSLAGGSETQYF
TRBV27,TRBJ2-7,many,TRBD2,TGTGCCAGCAGTTTGACCCCGGGACTAGCCTACGAGCAGTACTTC,CASSLTPGLAYEQYF
TRBV7-2,TRBJ2-1,few,TRBD2,TGTGCCAGCAGCCTCGTAGCGGGAGGGGGTAATGAGCAGTTCTTC,CASSLVAGGGNEQFF
TRBV9,TRBJ2-1,.,TRBD2,TGTGCCAGCAGCGTAGGTAGCGGGAGGGCCACGATCTACAATGAGCAGTTCTTC,CASSVGSGRATIYNEQFF
TRBV5-1,TRBJ1-3,.,TRBD1,TGCGCCAGCAGTTCTGGACAGGCCTGGGGAAACACCATATATTTT,CASSSGQAWGNTIYF
TRBV5-1,TRBJ2-2,.,TRBD1,TGCGCCAGCAGCTTGGGACAGGGAAAGGAGGAGCTGTTTTTT,CASSLGQGKEELFF
TRBV25-1,TRBJ1-2,once,TRBD1,TGTGCCAGCAGTGAGGCTACAGGGGTTAACTATGGCTACACCTTC,CASSEATGVNYGYTF
TRBV2,TRBJ2-2,many,.,TGTGCCAGCAGTATGCGGTCGAACACCGGGGAGCTGTTTTTT,CASSMRSNTGELFF
TRBV6-5,TRBJ1-5,.,.,TGTGCCAGCATGGCCCTTTTAGGCGGGGGGCAGCCCCAGCATTTT,CASMALLGGGQPQHF
TRBV6-5,TRBJ1-1,.,.,TGTGCCAGCAGTCACGCGGAGGAGAACACTGAAGCTTTCTTT,CASSHAEENTEAFF
TRBV10-2,TRBJ1-4,.,TRBD1,TGCGCCAGCACAGGAGGGGGCAAACTGTTTTTT,CASTGGGKLFF
TRBV5-1,TRBJ2-7,.,.,TGCGCCAGCAGCTTGGCCGTTCTCCGGGGGTGGCCTGTTGAGCAGTACTTC,CASSLAVLRGWPVEQYF
TRBV7-8,TRBJ2-3,.,TRBD2,TGTGCCAGCAGCTTAGTGACTAGCGGTGGAGGGAATACGCAGTATTTT,CASSLVTSGGGNTQYF
TRBV7-9,TRBJ2-7,once,.,TGTGCCGGCAGCTTAGAGAGGAGATTGACCCGCGGTTACGAGCAGTACTTC,CAGSLERRLTRGYEQYF
TRBV29-1,TRBJ1-1,.,.,TGCAGCGTCTTCAGGGAGGCTGAAGCTTTCTTT,CSVFREAEAFF
TRBV11-3,TRBJ1-1,.,.,TGTGCCAGCAGCTTAGAGGCGAACACTGAAGCTTTCTTT,CASSLEANTEAFF
TRBV28,TRBJ1-5,.,.,TGTGCCAGCAGTTTGGCCCAAACTAGCAATCAGCCCCAGCATTTT,CASSLAQTSNQPQHF
TRBV12-3/TRBV12-4,TRBJ1-5,few,.,TGTGCCAGCAGTACAGGTAGCAATCAGCCCCAGCATTTT,CASSTGSNQPQHF
TRBV10-3,TRBJ2-1,.,.,TGTGCCATCAGGCCCGGACTGGGCGCGGACAATGAGCAGTTCTTC,CAIRPGLGADNEQFF
TRBV28,TRBJ1-1,few,.,TGTGCCAGCAGTTTATGGGGGGGTGGGACCACTGAAGCTTTCTTT,CASSLWGGGTTEAFF
TRBV7-2,TRBJ1-1,.,.,TGTGCCAGCAGCTTAGGCGGCAGGGGGAACACTGAAGCTTTCTTT,CASSLGGRGNTEAFF
TRBV29-1,TRBJ1-2,.,TRBD1,TGCAGCTCTCGGGACAGCCAATGGGATGGCTACACCTTC,CSSRDSQWDGYTF
TRBV7-9,TRBJ1-2,.,.,TGTGCCAGCAGCGTCCAGGTCGCGCCCCTGTATGGCTACACCTTC,CASSVQVAPLYGYTF
TRBV6-1,TRBJ1-2,.,.,TGTGCCAGCAGTGAAACGTTGGGCTCAGGGGGCTACACCTTC,CASSETLGSGGYTF